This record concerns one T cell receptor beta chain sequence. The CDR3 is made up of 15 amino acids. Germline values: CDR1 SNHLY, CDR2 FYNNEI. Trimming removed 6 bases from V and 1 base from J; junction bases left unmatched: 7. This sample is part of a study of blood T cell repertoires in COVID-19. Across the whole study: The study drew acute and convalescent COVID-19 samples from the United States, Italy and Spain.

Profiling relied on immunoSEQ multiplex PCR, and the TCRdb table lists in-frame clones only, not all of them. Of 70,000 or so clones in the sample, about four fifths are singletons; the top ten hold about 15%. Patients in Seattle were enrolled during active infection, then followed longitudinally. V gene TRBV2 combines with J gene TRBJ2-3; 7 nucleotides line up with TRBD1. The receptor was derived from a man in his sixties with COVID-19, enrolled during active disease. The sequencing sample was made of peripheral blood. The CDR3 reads CASSFDRARTDTQYF. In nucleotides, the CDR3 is TGTGCCAGCAGCTTCGACAGGGCGCGCACAGATACGCAGTATTTT.